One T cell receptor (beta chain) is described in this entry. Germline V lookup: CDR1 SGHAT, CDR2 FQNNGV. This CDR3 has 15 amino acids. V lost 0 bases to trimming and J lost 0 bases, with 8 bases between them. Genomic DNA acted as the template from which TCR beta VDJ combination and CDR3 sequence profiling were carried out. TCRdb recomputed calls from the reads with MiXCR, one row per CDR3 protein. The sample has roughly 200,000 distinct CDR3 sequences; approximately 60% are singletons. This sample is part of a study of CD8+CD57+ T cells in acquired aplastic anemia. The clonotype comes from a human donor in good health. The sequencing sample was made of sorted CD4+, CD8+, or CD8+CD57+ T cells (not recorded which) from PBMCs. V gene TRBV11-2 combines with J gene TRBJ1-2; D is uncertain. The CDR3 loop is CASSLEGSANYGYTF. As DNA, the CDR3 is TGTGCCAGCAGCTTAGAGGGGTCCGCTAACTATGGCTACACCTTC.